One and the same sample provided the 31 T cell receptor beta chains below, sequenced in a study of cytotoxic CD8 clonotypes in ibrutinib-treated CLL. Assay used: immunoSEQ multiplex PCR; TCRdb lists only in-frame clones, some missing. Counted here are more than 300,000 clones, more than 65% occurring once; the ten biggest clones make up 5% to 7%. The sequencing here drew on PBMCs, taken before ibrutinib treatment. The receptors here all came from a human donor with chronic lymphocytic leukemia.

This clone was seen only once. Here the CDR3 reads CASSLLAGGWDTQYF. The CDR3 region has the DNA TGTGCCAGCAGCTTATTAGCGGGAGGTTGGGATACGCAGTATTTT. This rearrangement joins TRBV7-2 to TRBJ2-3, with 10 bases aligning to TRBD2. V shed 2 bases, J shed 6 bases, and the junction held 5 bases outside the gene matches. The CDR3 runs to 15 residues. Germline CDR1 reads SGHTA; CDR2 reads FQGNSA.

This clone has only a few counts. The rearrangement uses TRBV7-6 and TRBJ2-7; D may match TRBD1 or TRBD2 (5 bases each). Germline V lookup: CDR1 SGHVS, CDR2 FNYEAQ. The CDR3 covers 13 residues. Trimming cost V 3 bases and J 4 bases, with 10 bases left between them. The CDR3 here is CASSFGTEYEQYF. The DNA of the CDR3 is TGTGCCAGCAGCTTTGGGACCGAGTACGAGCAGTACTTC.

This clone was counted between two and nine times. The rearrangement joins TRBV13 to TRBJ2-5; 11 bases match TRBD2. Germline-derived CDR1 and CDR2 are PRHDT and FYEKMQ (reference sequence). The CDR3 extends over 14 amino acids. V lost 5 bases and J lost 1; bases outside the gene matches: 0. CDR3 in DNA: TGTGCCAGCAGCCTAGCGGGGGGCCAAGAGACCCAGTACTTC. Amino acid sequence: CASSLAGGQETQYF.

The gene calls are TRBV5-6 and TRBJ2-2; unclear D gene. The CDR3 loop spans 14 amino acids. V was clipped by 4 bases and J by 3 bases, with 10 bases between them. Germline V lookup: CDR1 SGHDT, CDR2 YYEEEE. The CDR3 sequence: CASSPVGYTGELFF. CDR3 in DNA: TGTGCCAGCAGCCCGGTAGGGTACACCGGGGAGCTGTTTTTT.

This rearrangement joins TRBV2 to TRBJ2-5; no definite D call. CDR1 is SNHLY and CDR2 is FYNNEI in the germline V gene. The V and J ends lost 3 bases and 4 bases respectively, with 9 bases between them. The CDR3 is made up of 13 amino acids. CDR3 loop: CASSDQVAETQYF. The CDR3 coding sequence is TGTGCCAGCAGTGATCAGGTAGCAGAGACCCAGTACTTC.

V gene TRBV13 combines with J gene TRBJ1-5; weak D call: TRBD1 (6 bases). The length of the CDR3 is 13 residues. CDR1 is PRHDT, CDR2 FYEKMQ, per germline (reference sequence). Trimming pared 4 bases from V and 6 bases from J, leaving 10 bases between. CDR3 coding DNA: TGTGCCAGCAGCTCTCAGGGGTTTCAGCCCCAGCATTTT. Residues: CASSSQGFQPQHF.

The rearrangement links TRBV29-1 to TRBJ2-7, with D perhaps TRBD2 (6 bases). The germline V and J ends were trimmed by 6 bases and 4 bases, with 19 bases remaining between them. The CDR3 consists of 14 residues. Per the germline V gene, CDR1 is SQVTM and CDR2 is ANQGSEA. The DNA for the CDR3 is TGCAGCGTAGCCGACAGAGGGGACTTTTACGAGCAGTACTTC. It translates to CSVADRGDFYEQYF.

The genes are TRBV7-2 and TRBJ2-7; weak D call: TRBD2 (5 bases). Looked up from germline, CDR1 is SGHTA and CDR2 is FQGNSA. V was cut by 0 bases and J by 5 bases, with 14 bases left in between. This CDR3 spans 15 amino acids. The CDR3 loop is CASSLAPGRIDEQYF. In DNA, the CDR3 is TGTGCCAGCAGCTTAGCGCCGGGAAGAATTGACGAGCAGTACTTC. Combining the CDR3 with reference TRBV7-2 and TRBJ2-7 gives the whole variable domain GAGVSQSPSNKVTEKGKDVELRCDPISGHTALYWYRQSLGQGLEFLIYFQGNSAPDKSGLPSDRFSAERTGGSVSTLTIQRTQQEDSAVYLCASSLAPGRIDEQYFGPGTRLTVT.

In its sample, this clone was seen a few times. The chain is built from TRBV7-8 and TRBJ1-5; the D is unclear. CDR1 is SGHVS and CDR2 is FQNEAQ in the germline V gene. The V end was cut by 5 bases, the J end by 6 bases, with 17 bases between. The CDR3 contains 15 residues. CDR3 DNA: TGTGCCAGCAGCGAAGCGGACGGCGGAATTCAGCCCCAGCATTTT. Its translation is CASSEADGGIQPQHF.

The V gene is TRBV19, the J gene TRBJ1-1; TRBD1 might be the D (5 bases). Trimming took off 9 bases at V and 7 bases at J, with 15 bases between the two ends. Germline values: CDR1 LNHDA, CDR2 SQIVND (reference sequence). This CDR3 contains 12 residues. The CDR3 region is CASGQNLFEAFF. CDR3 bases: TGTGCCAGCGGACAAAACCTATTTGAAGCTTTCTTT.

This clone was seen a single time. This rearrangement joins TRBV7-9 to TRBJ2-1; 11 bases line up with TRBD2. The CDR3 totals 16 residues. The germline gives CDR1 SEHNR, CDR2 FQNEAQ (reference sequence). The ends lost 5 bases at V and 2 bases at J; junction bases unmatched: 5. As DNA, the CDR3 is TGTGCCAGCAGCCCCGGGACTAGCGGTACCTACAATGAGCAGTTCTTC. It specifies CASSPGTSGTYNEQFF.

The CDR3 DNA follows: TGTGCCAGCGGGGCTAGCGGGGTTGGGGCCCAGTACTTC. Protein product: CASGASGVGAQYF. The chain is built from TRBV2 and TRBJ2-5; 9 bases align to TRBD2. The CDR3 length is 13 residues. Germline V CDR1 and CDR2: SNHLY, FYNNEI. V gave up 8 bases and J gave up 9 bases; unmatched junction bases: 10.

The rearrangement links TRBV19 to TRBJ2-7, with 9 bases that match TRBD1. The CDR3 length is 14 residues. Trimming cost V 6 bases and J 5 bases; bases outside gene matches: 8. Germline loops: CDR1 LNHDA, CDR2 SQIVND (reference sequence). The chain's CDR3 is CASSRQGGPDEQYF. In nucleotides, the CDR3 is TGTGCCAGTAGCAGACAGGGGGGCCCCGACGAGCAGTACTTC.

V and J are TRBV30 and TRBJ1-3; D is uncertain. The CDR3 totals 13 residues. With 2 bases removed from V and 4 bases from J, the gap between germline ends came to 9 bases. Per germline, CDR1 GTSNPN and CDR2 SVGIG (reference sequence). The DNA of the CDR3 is TGTGCCTGGAGTCAAGACTTAGGAAACACCATATATTTT. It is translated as CAWSQDLGNTIYF.

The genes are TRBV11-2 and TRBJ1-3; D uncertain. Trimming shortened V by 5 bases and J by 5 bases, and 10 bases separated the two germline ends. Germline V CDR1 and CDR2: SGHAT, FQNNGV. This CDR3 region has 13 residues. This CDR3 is CASSVEVRNTIYF. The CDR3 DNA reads TGTGCCAGCAGCGTGGAGGTCAGAAACACCATATATTTT.

The CDR3 sequence is CASHGTSGRHEQYF. CDR3 DNA: TGTGCCAGCCACGGGACTAGCGGGAGGCACGAGCAGTACTTC. This chain uses TRBV6-5 with TRBJ2-7; TRBD2 agrees at 15 bases. V trimming: 8 bases; J trimming: 5 bases; junction bases outside the gene matches: 4. CDR3 length: 14 residues. The germline CDR1 and CDR2 sequences are MNHEY and SVGAGI.

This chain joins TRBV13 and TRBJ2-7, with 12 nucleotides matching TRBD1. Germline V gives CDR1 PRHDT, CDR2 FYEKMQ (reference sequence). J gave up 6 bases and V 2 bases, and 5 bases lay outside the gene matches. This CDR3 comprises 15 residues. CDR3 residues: CASSLLGQGAFEQYF. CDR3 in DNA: TGTGCCAGCAGCTTACTGGGACAGGGGGCTTTCGAGCAGTACTTC.

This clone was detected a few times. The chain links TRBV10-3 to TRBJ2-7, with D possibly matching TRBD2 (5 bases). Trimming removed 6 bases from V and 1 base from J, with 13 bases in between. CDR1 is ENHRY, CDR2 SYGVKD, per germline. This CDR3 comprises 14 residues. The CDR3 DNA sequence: TGTGCCATCAGGAAGACTGAGCGGTCCTACGAGCAGTACTTC. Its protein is CAIRKTERSYEQYF.

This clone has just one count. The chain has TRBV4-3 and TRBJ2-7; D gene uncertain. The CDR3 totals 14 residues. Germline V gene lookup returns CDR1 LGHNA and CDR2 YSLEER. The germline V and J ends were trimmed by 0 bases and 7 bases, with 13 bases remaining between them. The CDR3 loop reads CASSQDTQSFEQYF. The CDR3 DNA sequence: TGCGCCAGCAGCCAAGATACTCAGTCCTTTGAGCAGTACTTC.

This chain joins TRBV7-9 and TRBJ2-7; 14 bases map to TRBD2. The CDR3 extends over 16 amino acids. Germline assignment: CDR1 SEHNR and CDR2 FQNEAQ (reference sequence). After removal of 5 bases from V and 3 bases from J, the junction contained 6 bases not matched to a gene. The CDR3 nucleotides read TGTGCCAGCAGCCGCCCCGGACTAGCGGGAGGCTACGAGCAGTACTTC. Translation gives CASSRPGLAGGYEQYF.

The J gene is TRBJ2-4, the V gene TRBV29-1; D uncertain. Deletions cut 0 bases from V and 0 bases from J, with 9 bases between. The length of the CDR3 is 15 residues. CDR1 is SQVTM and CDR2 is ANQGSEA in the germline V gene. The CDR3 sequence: CSVEEDALAKNIQYF. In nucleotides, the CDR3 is TGCAGCGTTGAAGAGGACGCGTTAGCCAAAAACATTCAGTACTTC.

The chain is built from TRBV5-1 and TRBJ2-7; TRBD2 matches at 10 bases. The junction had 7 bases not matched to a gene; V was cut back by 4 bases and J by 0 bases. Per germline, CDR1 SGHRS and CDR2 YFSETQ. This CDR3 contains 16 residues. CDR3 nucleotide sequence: TGCGCCAGCAGCCTAATTAGCGGGAGGAGCTCCTACGAGCAGTACTTC. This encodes CASSLISGRSSYEQYF.

As DNA, the CDR3 is TGTGCCACCAGGAGGTGGGAGGCAAATCAGCCCCAGCATTTT. Its translation is CATRRWEANQPQHF. The rearrangement links TRBV6-5 to TRBJ1-5; no firm D call. This CDR3 has 14 amino acids. From germline, CDR1 is MNHEY and CDR2 SVGAGI. V was trimmed by 10 bases and J by 4 bases, leaving 17 bases between them.

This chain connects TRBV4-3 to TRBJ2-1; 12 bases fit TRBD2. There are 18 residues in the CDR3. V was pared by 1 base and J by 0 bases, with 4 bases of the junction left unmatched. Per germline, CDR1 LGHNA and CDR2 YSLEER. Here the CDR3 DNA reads TGCGCCAGCAGCCAAGGACTAGCGGGAGAAAGCTCCTACAATGAGCAGTTCTTC. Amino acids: CASSQGLAGESSYNEQFF.

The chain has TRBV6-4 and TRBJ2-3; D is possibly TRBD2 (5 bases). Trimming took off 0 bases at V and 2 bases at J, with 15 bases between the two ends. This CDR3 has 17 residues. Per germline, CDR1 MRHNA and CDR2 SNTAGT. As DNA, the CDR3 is TGTGCCAGCAGTGACTCGGGAGCGCGTTTAATCACAGATACGCAGTATTTT. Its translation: CASSDSGARLITDTQYF.

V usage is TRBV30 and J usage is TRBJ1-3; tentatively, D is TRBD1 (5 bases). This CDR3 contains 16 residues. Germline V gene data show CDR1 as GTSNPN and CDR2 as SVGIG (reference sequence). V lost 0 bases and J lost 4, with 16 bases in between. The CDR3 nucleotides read TGTGCCTGGAGTGTGTGGGGCGCATCCGTGGGAAACACCATATATTTT. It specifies CAWSVWGASVGNTIYF.

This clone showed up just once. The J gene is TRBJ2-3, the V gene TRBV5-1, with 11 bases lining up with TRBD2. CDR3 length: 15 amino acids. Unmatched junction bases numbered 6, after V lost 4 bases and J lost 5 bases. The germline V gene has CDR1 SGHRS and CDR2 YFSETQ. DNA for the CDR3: TGCGCCAGCAGCCCGTGGACTAGCGGGTTAGATACGCAGTATTTT. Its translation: CASSPWTSGLDTQYF.

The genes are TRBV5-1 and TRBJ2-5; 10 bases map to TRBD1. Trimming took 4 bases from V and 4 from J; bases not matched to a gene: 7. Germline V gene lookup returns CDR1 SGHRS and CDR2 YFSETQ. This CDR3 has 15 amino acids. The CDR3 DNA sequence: TGCGCCAGCAGCCTAGAAGGGACAGGGGTAGAGACCCAGTACTTC. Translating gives CASSLEGTGVETQYF. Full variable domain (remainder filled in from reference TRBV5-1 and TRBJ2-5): KAGVTQTPRYLIKTRGQQVTLSCSPISGHRSVSWYQQTPGQGLQFLFEYFSETQRNKGNFPGRFSGRQFSNSRSEMNVSTLELGDSALYLCASSLEGTGVETQYFGPGTRLLVL.

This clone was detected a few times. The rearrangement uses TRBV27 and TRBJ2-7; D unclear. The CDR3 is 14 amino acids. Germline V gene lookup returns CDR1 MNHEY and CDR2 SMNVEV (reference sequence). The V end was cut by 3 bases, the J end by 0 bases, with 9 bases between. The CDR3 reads CASSFKTSSYEQYF. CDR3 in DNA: TGTGCCAGCAGTTTCAAGACGAGCTCCTACGAGCAGTACTTC.

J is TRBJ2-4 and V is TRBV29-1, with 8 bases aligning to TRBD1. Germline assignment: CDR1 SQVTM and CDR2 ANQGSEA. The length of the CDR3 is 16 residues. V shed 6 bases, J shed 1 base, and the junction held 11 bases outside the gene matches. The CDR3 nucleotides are TGCAGCGTCCTGGCGGACAGGGTGGGGGCCAAAAACATTCAGTACTTC. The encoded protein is CSVLADRVGAKNIQYF.

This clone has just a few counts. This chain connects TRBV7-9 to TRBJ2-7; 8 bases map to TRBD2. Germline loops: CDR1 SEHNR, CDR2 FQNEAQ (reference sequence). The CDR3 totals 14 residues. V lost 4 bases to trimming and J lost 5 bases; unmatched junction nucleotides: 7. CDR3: CASSWTGTRNEQYF. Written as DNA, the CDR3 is TGTGCCAGCAGCTGGACCGGGACTAGAAACGAGCAGTACTTC.